What follows are 9 T cell receptor beta chains derived from one specimen sequenced in a study of blood T cell repertoires in COVID-19. Profiled with immunoSEQ multiplex PCR; TCRdb holds only in-frame clones, not every one. This table has under 95,000 clones, roughly 78% appearing once. Sequencing used peripheral blood. These receptors were obtained from a woman older than 75 with acute or convalescent COVID-19.

This clone was recorded once. The chain's CDR3 is CASSRLAGPYEQYF. The CDR3 nucleotides read TGTGCCAGCAGTCGACTAGCGGGGCCCTACGAGCAGTACTTC. The chain has TRBV6-5 and TRBJ2-7; 11 bases agree with TRBD2. The CDR3 is made up of 14 amino acids. Germline trimming cut 5 bases from V and 2 bases from J; bases unmatched to any gene: 2. Germline V gene lookup returns CDR1 MNHEY and CDR2 SVGAGI.

CDR3 coding DNA: TGTGCCATCAGTGAGTCGACAGCATTACGGAGTGAAGCTTTCTTT. Translating gives CAISESTALRSEAFF. The chain uses TRBV10-3 and TRBJ1-1; tentatively, D is TRBD1 (5 bases). Germline CDR1 reads ENHRY; CDR2 reads SYGVKD. The CDR3 is 15 amino acids. Trimming cost V 0 bases and J 7 bases, with 15 bases left between them.

This chain joins TRBV5-1 and TRBJ2-5; 10 bases are a match to TRBD1. Germline V lookup: CDR1 SGHRS, CDR2 YFSETQ. The length of the CDR3 is 15 residues. V lost 3 bases and J lost 5; bases outside the gene matches: 7. This CDR3 is CASSSGQGLAETQYF. For the CDR3, the DNA is TGCGCCAGCAGCTCGGGACAGGGGCTCGCGGAGACCCAGTACTTC.

The genes are TRBV29-1 and TRBJ2-3, with TRBD1 as a possible D gene (5 bases). CDR1 is SQVTM and CDR2 is ANQGSEA in the germline V gene. V gave up 6 bases and J gave up 0 bases, with 13 bases separating them. The CDR3 consists of 14 residues. The CDR3 DNA follows: TGCAGCGTGGCAGGGTCGTCTAGCACAGATACGCAGTATTTT. Protein product: CSVAGSSSTDTQYF.

On this clone itself: Additional DNA sequences in this sample encode the identical CDR3. In DNA, the CDR3 is TGTGCCAGCAGCTTGGTAGCGGGAGGCGGGGAGCTGTTTTTT. This translates into CASSLVAGGGELFF. The chain combines TRBV7-2 with TRBJ2-2, with TRBD2 matching 10 bases. The CDR3 length is 14 residues. The V and J ends lost 3 bases and 7 bases, in that order; junction bases with no gene match: 2. CDR1 is SGHTA and CDR2 is FQGNSA in the germline V gene.

CDR3: CASSETLPSGGHYNEQFF. CDR3 DNA: TGTGCCAGCAGTGAAACCCTACCTAGTGGGGGACACTACAATGAGCAGTTCTTC. The chain carries TRBV25-1 and TRBJ2-1, with a weak D call TRBD1 (6 bases). The CDR3 runs 18 residues. Germline values: CDR1 MGHDK, CDR2 SYGVNS. With 2 bases removed from V and 3 bases from J, the gap between germline ends came to 20 bases.

The genes are TRBV28 and TRBJ2-3; perhaps TRBD1 as D (6 bases). V lost 6 bases, J lost 2 bases, and 18 bases lay in between. This CDR3 is 16 amino acids long. Germline V CDR1 and CDR2: MDHEN, SYDVKM. CDR3 coding DNA: TGTGCCAGCAGCCCGGCAGGGGCAACAAACACAGATACGCAGTATTTT. Its protein is CASSPAGATNTDTQYF. Combining the CDR3 with reference TRBV28 and TRBJ2-3 gives the whole variable domain DVKVTQSSRYLVKRTGEKVFLECVQDMDHENMFWYRQDPGLGLRLIYFSYDVKMKEKGDIPEGYSVSREKKERFSLILESASTNQTSMYLCASSPAGATNTDTQYFGPGTRLTVL.

The chain links TRBV9 to TRBJ2-5; 8 bases align to TRBD2. CDR1 is SGDLS and CDR2 is YYNGEE in the germline V gene. With 3 bases clipped from V and 2 bases from J, the junction kept 9 bases outside the gene matches. The CDR3 consists of 16 residues. The CDR3 coding sequence is TGTGCCAGCAGCGAGGGACTAGGGGCCCTACAAGAGACCCAGTACTTC. This translates into CASSEGLGALQETQYF.

This rearrangement joins TRBV5-1 to TRBJ1-6; D remains ambiguous. The CDR3 contains 14 residues. Germline V CDR1 and CDR2: SGHRS, YFSETQ. V lost 4 bases and J lost 10, with 15 bases in between. This chain's CDR3 is CASSTGAGSSPLHF. Written as DNA, the CDR3 is TGCGCCAGCAGCACTGGTGCGGGTTCATCACCCCTCCACTTT.